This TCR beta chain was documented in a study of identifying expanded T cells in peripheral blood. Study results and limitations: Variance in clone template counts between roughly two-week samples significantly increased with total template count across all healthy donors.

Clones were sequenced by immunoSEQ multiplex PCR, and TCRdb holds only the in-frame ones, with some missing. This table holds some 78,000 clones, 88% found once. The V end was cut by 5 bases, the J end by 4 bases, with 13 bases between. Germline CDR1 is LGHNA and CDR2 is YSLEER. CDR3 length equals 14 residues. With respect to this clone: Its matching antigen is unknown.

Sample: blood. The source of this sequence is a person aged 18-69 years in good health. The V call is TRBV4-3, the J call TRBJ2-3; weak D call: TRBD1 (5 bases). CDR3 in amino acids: CASSSQGGADTQYF. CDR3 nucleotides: TGCGCCAGCAGCTCCCAGGGTGGGGCAGATACGCAGTATTTT.